The T cell receptor beta chain described here comes from a study of cytomegalovirus exposure and HLA in healthy donors. The CDR3 has 14 amino acids. V was clipped by 1 base and J by 9 bases; unmatched bases: 7. Germline CDR1 SGHAT, CDR2 FQDESV (reference sequence). PCR amplification relied on 60 Vbeta primers (plus 13 Jbeta primers). Assay used: immunoSEQ multiplex PCR; TCRdb lists only in-frame clones, some missing. The table includes approximately 150,000 clones, around two thirds detected once. This sequence originates from a man aged 30 to 45 in good health and CMV-seropositive. The J gene is TRBJ2-3, the V gene TRBV11-1; 7 bases agree with TRBD2. The source material was PBMCs. DNA for the CDR3: TGTGCCAGCAGCTTAGTGGAAGCGGGGTCCACGCAGTATTTT. This encodes CASSLVEAGSTQYF.